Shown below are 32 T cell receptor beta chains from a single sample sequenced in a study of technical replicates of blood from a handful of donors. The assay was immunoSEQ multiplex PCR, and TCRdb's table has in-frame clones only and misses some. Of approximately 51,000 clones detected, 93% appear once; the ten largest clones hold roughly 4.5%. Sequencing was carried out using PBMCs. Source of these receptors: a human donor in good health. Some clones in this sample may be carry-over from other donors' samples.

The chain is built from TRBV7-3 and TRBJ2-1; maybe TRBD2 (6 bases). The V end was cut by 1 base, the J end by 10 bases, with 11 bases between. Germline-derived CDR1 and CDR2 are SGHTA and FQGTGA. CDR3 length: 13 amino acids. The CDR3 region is CASSLNWGREQFF. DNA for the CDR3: TGTGCCAGCAGCTTAAATTGGGGGAGGGAGCAGTTCTTC.

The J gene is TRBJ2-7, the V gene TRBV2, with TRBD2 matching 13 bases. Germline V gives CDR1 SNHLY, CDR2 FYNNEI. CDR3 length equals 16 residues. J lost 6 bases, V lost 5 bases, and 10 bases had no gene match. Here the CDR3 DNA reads TGTGCCAGCAGTTCTACTAGCGGGGGGGCCGGGCTCGAGCAGTACTTC. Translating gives CASSSTSGGAGLEQYF.

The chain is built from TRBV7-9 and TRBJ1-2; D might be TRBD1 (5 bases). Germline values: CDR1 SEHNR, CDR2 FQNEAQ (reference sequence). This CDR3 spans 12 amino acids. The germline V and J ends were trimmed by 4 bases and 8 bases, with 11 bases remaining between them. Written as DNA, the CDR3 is TGTGCCAGCAGCTGGGACTCGTGGGGCTACACCTTC. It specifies CASSWDSWGYTF.

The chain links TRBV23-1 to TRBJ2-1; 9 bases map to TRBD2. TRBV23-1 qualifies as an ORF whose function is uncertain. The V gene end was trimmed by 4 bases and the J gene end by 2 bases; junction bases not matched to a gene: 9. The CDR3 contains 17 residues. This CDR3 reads CASSPTWLAGPYNEQFF. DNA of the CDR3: TGCGCCAGCAGTCCGACCTGGCTAGCGGGACCCTACAATGAGCAGTTCTTC.

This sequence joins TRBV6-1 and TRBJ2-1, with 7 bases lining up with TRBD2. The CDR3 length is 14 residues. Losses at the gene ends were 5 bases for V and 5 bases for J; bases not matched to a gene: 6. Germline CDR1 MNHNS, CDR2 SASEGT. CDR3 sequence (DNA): TGTGCCAGCAGTAGCGGGGAGCTCCACAATGAGCAGTTCTTC. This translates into CASSSGELHNEQFF.

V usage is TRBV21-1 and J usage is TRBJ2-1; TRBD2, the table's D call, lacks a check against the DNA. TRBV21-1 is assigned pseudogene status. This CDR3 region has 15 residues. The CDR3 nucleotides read TGTGCCAGGGGGGGGAAAAGAAAATCCTACAATGAGCAGTTCTTC. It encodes CARGGKRKSYNEQFF.

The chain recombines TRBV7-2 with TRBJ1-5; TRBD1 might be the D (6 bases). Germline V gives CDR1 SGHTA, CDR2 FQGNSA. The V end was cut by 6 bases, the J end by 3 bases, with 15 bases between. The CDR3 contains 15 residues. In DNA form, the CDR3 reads TGTGCCAGCAGTCCGTCAGGGGCCCTCAATCAGCCCCAGCATTTT. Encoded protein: CASSPSGALNQPQHF.

CDR3 in amino acids: CATTETSGRWSYNEQFF. CDR3 nucleotides: TGTGCCACCACGGAGACTAGCGGGAGATGGTCCTACAATGAGCAGTTCTTC. The chain couples TRBV19 to TRBJ2-1; 12 bases fit TRBD2. Losses at the gene ends were 10 bases for V and 1 base for J; bases not matched to a gene: 11. There are 17 residues in the CDR3. The germline gives CDR1 LNHDA, CDR2 SQIVND (reference sequence).

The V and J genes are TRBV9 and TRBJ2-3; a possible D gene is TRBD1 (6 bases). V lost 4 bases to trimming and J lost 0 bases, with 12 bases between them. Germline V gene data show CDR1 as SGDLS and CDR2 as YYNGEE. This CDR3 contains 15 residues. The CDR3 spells CASSKGQSSTDTQYF. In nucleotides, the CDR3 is TGTGCCAGCAGCAAAGGACAGTCGAGCACAGATACGCAGTATTTT.

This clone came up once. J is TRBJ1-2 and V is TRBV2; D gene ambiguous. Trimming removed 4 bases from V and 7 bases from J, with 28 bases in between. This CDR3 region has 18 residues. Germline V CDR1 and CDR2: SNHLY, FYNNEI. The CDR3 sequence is CASSAWPKPAGEDFGYTF. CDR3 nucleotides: TGTGCCAGCAGTGCCTGGCCCAAACCGGCGGGAGAGGATTTTGGCTACACCTTC. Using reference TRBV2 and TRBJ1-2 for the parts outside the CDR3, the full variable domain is EPEVTQTPSHQVTQMGQEVILRCVPISNHLYFYWYRQILGQKVEFLVSFYNNEISEKSEIFDDQFSVERPDGSNFTLKIRSTKLEDSAMYFCASSAWPKPAGEDFGYTFGSGTRLTVV.

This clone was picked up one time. CDR3 loop: CASSQDGGRAAFF. In nucleotides, the CDR3 is TGCGCCAGCAGCCAAGATGGCGGCAGGGCTGCTTTCTTT. This chain joins TRBV4-3 and TRBJ1-1, with D tentatively TRBD1 (5 bases). Trimming took off 0 bases at V and 11 bases at J, with 13 bases between the two ends. CDR1 LGHNA and CDR2 YSLEER come from the germline V gene. CDR3 length: 13 residues.

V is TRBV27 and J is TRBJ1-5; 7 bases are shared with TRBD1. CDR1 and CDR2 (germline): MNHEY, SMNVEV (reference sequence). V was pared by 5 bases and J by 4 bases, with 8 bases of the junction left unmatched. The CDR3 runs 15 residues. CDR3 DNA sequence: TGTGCCAGCAGTCCCAGGGGGATTGGGAATCAGCCCCAGCATTTT. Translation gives CASSPRGIGNQPQHF.

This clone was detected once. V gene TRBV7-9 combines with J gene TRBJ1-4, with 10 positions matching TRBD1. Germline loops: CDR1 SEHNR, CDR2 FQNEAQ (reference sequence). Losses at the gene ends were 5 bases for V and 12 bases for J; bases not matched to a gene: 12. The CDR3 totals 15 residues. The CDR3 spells CASSPGTGVSGELFF. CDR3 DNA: TGTGCCAGCAGCCCCGGGACAGGGGTTTCAGGTGAACTGTTTTTT.

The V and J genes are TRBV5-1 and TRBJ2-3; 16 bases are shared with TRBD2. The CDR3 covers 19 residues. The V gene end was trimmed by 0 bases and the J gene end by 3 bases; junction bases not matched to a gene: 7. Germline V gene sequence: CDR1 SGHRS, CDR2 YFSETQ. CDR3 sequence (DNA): TGCGCCAGCAGCTTGGAGGGACTAGCGGGAGGGCCATGGACAGATACGCAGTATTTT. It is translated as CASSLEGLAGGPWTDTQYF.

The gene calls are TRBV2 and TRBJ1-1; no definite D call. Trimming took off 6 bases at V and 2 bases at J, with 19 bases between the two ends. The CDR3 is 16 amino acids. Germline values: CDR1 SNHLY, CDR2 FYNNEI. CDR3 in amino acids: CASRPTLQTVNTEAFF. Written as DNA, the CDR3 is TGTGCCAGCAGACCCACCTTACAGACGGTCAACACTGAAGCTTTCTTT.

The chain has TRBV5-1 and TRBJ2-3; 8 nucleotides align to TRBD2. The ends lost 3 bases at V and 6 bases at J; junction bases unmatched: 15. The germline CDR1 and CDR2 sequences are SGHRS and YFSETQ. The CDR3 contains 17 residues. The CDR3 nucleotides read TGCGCCAGCAGCTCAGCACCGGGGGGGGCCGGGTCCGATACGCAGTATTTT. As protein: CASSSAPGGAGSDTQYF.

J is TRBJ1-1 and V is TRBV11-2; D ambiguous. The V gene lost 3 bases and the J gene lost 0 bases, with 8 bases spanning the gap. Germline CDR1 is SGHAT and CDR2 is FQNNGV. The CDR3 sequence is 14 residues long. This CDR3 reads CASSFYGVNTEAFF. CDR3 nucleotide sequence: TGTGCCAGCAGCTTCTACGGTGTGAACACTGAAGCTTTCTTT.

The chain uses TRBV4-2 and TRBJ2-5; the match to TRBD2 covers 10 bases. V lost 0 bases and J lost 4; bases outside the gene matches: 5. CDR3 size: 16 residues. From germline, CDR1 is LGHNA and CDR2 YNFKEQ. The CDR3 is CASSQEGAGGAETQYF. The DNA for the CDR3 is TGTGCCAGCAGCCAAGAGGGAGCGGGAGGGGCAGAGACCCAGTACTTC.

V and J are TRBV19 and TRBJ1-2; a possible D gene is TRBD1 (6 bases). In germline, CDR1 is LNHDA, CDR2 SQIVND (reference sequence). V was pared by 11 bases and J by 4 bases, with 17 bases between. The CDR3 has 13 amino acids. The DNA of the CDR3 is TGTGCCTCTACCCGGGGGGCAGGCTATGGCTACACCTTC. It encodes CASTRGAGYGYTF. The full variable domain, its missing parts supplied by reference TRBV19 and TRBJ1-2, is DGGITQSPKYLFRKEGQNVTLSCEQNLNHDAMYWYRQDPGQGLRLIYYSQIVNDFQKGDIAEGYSVSREKKESFPLTVTSAQKNPTAFYLCASTRGAGYGYTFGSGTRLTVV.

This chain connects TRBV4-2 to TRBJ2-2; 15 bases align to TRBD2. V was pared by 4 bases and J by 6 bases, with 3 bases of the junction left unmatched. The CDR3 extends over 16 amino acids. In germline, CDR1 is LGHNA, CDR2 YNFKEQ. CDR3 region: CASSPGLAGGPGELFF. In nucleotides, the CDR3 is TGTGCCAGCAGCCCAGGACTAGCGGGGGGGCCCGGGGAGCTGTTTTTT.

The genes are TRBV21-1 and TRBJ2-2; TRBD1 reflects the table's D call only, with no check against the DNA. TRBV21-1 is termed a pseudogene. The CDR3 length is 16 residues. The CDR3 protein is CASRGQGAICTGELFF. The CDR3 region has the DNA TGTGCCAGCAGGGGACAGGGGGCTATCTGCACCGGGGAGCTGTTTTTT.

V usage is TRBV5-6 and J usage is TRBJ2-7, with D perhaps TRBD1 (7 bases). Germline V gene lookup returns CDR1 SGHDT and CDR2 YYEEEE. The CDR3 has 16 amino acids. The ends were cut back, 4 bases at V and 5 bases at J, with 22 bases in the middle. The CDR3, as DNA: TGTGCCAGCAGCCCTGGGGCAAACCAGGGGGGCCACGAGCAGTACTTC. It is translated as CASSPGANQGGHEQYF.

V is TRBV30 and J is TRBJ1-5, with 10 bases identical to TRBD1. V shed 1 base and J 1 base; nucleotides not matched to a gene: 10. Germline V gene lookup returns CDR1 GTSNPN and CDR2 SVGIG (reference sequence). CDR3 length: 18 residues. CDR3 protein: CAWSEPGTGVISNQPQHF. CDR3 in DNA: TGTGCCTGGAGTGAGCCCGGGACAGGGGTAATCAGCAATCAGCCCCAGCATTTT.

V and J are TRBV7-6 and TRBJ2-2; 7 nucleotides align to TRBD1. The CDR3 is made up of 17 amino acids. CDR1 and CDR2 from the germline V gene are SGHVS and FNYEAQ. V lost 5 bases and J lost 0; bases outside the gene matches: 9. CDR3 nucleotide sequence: TGTGCCAGCAGCCTCCCCAGACAGGGCGCGAACACCGGGGAGCTGTTTTTT. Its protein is CASSLPRQGANTGELFF.

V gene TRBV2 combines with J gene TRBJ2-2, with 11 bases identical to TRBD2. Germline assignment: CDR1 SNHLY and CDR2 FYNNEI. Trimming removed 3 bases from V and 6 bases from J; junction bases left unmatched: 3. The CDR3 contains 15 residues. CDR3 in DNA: TGTGCCAGCAGTGACCTAGCGGGAGGACCCGGGGAGCTGTTTTTT. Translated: CASSDLAGGPGELFF.

CDR3 loop: CATSRDLGTGWSWSNQPQHF. The CDR3, as DNA: TGTGCCACCAGCAGAGATTTGGGGACAGGGTGGTCTTGGAGCAATCAGCCCCAGCATTTT. This chain joins TRBV15 and TRBJ1-5, with 9 bases fitting TRBD1. The trim removed 0 bases at V and 1 base at J, leaving 13 bases unmatched. Per the germline V gene, CDR1 is LNHNV and CDR2 is YYDKDF (reference sequence). This CDR3 is 20 amino acids long.

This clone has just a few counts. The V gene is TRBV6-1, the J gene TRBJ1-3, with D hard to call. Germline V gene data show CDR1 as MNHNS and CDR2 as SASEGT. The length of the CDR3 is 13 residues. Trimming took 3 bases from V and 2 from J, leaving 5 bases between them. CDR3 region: CASSEETGNTIYF. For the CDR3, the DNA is TGTGCCAGCAGTGAGGAGACTGGAAACACCATATATTTT.

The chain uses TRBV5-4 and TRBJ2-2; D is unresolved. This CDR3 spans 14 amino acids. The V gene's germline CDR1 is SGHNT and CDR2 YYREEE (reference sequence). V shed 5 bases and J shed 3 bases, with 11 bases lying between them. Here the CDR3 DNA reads TGTGCCAGCAGAGCCAATCCGGACACCGGGGAGCTGTTTTTT. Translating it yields CASRANPDTGELFF. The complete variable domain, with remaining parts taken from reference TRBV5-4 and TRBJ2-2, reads ETGVTQSPTHLIKTRGQQVTLRCSSQSGHNTVSWYQQALGQGPQFIFQYYREEENGRGNFPPRFSGLQFPNYSSELNVNALELDDSALYLCASRANPDTGELFFGEGSRLTVL.

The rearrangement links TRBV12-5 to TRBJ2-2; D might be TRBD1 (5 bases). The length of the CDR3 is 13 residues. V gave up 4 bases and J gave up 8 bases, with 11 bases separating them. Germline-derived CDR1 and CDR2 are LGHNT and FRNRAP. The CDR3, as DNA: TGTGCTAGTGGTTGGGGCCTAGGGGGGGAGCTGTTTTTT. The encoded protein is CASGWGLGGELFF.

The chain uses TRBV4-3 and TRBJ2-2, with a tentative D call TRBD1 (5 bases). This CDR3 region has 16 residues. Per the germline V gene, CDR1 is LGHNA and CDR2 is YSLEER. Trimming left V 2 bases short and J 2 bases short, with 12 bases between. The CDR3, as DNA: TGCGCCAGCAGCCAATTTGTGGGGCCAAACACCGGGGAGCTGTTTTTT. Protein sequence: CASSQFVGPNTGELFF.

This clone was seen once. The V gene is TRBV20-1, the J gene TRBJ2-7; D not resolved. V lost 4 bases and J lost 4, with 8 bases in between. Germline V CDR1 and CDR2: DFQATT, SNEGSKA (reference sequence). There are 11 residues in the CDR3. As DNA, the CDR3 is TGCAGTGCTAATATTGAGTACGAGCAGTACTTC. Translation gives CSANIEYEQYF.

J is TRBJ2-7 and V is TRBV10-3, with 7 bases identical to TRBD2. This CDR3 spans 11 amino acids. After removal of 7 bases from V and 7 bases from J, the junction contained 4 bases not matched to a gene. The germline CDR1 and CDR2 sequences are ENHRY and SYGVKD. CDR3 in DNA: TGTGCCATCACCCCGGGGGGAGAGCAGTACTTC. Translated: CAITPGGEQYF.